The 12 T cell receptor beta chains below all came from one sample that was sequenced in a study of tissue T cells after allogeneic stem cell transplantation. Clones were read by immunoSEQ multiplex PCR, and TCRdb kept only the in-frame ones, dropping some. The sample contains some 6,700 clones, 50% of which appear only once. As to time point: mouse harvest day 7 after allogeneic transplant. Mouse grafts combined 10^7 T-cell-depleted bone marrow cells with 10^6 splenic CD5+ T cells. The material sequenced was gut tissue. The receptors stem from a female BALB/c mouse given C57BL/6 T cells with graft-versus-host disease after an allogeneic hematopoietic cell transplant.

This clone was counted between two and nine times. Genes here carry mouse names. The missing CDR3 end, 1 residue past where the read stops, is filled in from the germline J gene. The genes are TRBV19 and TRBJ1-4; 12 nucleotides match TRBD1. J gave up 7 bases and V 0 bases, and 1 base lay outside the gene matches. The germline V gene encodes CDR1 FNHDT and CDR2 SITEND (reference sequence). The CDR3 spans 15 residues. The covered CDR3 bases are TGTGCCAGCAGTATAGGGGACAGGGGGCCCGAAAGATTATTT. Translating gives CASSIGDRGPERLF. The full-length CDR3 reads as CASSIGDRGPERLFF.

The table lists this clone with a few counts. Germline and genes: mouse. The CDR3 extends 1 residue past the end of the read, so its final part is completed from the germline J gene. The chain joins TRBV23 to TRBJ2-1; TRBD1 is the table's D call and was not checked against the DNA. The germline CDR1 and CDR2 sequences are KGHTA and FQNQQP. The CDR3 is 14 residues long. The CDR3 DNA, read in part, is TGCTCCAGCAGCCTTGGACAGAACTATGCTGAGCAGTTC. This gives the protein CSSSLGQNYAEQF. The full-length CDR3 reads as CSSSLGQNYAEQFF. The whole variable domain, filled in from reference TRBV23 and TRBJ2-1, reads DAAVTQKPRYLIKMKGQEAEMKCIPEKGHTAVFWYQQKQSKELKFLIYFQNQQPLDQIDMVKERFSAVCPSSSLCSLGIRTCEAEDSALYLCSSSLGQNYAEQFFGPGTRLTVL.

Concerning this clone: Mouse germline and gene names are used. The CDR3 end lies 1 residue beyond the end of the read and is filled in from the germline J gene. The chain links TRBV26 to TRBJ2-4; TRBD1 matches at 9 bases. CDR3 length: 14 amino acids. The germline V gene encodes CDR1 KGHPV and CDR2 FQNQEV (reference sequence). Unmatched junction bases numbered 2, after V lost 4 bases and J lost 3 bases. CDR3 loop: CASSHGTGQNTLYF. CDR3 DNA (partial): TGTGCCAGCAGTCACGGGACAGGGCAAAACACCTTGTAC.

A remark on this clone: Gene names denote mouse genes. The DNA ends 1 residue before the CDR3 does, and the rest of the CDR3 is filled in from the germline J gene. V and J are TRBV3 and TRBJ2-4, with TRBD1 identical over 8 bases. The CDR3 is 13 residues long. Germline V gene data show CDR1 as SNHLY and CDR2 as FYNGKV (reference sequence). V trimming: 5 bases; J trimming: 4 bases; junction bases outside the gene matches: 2. CDR3 protein: CASSPTGENTLYF. The DNA read from the CDR3 is TGTGCCAGCAGCCCGACAGGGGAAAACACCTTGTAC.

This clone was recorded once. Genes and germline are mouse. The CDR3 goes on 1 residue after the read ends, and that part is filled in from the germline J gene. The chain carries TRBV26 and TRBJ2-3; TRBD1 is a possible D gene (7 bases). Trimming removed 4 bases from V and 3 bases from J, with 11 bases in between. Per germline, CDR1 KGHPV and CDR2 FQNQEV (reference sequence). The CDR3 consists of 14 residues. This CDR3 reads CASSRRGRAETLYF. CDR3 DNA, as far as it was read: TGTGCCAGCAGTCGAAGGGGGCGGGCAGAAACGCTGTAT.

As regards this clone: Mouse gene names apply. Sequencing ends 1 residue short of the CDR3 end; the germline J gene provides the rest. V is TRBV26 and J is TRBJ1-1; D not resolved. The CDR3 extends over 12 amino acids. V was trimmed by 0 bases and J by 8 bases, leaving 7 bases between them. The germline gives CDR1 KGHPV, CDR2 FQNQEV (reference sequence). The CDR3 protein is CASSLSPGEVFF. CDR3 DNA, as far as it was read: TGTGCCAGCAGTCTGTCGCCGGGCGAAGTCTTC. The full variable domain, its missing parts supplied by reference TRBV26 and TRBJ1-1, is NSKVIQTPRYLVKGQGQKAKMRCIPEKGHPVVFWYQQNKNNEFKFLINFQNQEVLQQIDMTEKRFSAECPSNSPCSLEIQSSEAGDSALYLCASSLSPGEVFFGKGTRLTVV.

Turning to this clone: Gene names and germline refer to mouse. The read comes to an end 1 residue before the CDR3 does, leaving the germline J gene to fill in the end. The V gene is TRBV13-3, the J gene TRBJ2-7; D gene ambiguous. This CDR3 is 11 amino acids long. Trimming removed 0 bases from V and 7 bases from J, with 5 bases in between. Germline CDR1 NNHDY, CDR2 SYVADS. The DNA read from the CDR3 is TGTGCCAGCAGTGATGGTCCGGAACAGTAC. Residues: CASSDGPEQY. The CDR3, in full, reads CASSDGPEQYF.

On this clone itself: Genes and germline are mouse. The read ends 1 residue before the CDR3 terminus; that terminus is restored from the germline J gene. The chain carries TRBV13-3 and TRBJ2-7, with 9 nucleotides matching TRBD1. This CDR3 has 14 residues. CDR1 NNHDY and CDR2 SYVADS come from the germline V gene. V shed 5 bases and J 1 base; nucleotides not matched to a gene: 4. CDR3 sequence: CASRTTGGSYEQYF. The CDR3 DNA, read in part, is TGTGCCAGCAGAACGACAGGGGGGTCCTATGAACAGTAC.

As concerns this clone: Any gene name here is a mouse gene name. The read ends 1 residue shy of where the CDR3 ends; the end is completed using the germline J gene. The chain recombines TRBV3 with TRBJ2-7, with TRBD1 as a possible D gene (5 bases). Trimming removed 1 base from V and 4 bases from J, with 11 bases in between. Germline V lookup: CDR1 SNHLY, CDR2 FYNGKV (reference sequence). The CDR3 has 14 residues. The part of the CDR3 DNA that was read is TGTGCCAGCAGCTTAGGGGCAGGGATTTATGAACAGTAC. It translates to CASSLGAGIYEQY. The CDR3 in its entirety is CASSLGAGIYEQYF.

This clone appeared once. Germline and genes: mouse. The CDR3 goes on 1 residue after the read ends, and that part is filled in from the germline J gene. This chain uses TRBV12-2 with TRBJ2-4; the match to TRBD2 covers 9 bases. CDR1 and CDR2 from the germline V gene are SGHLS and HYDKME. The J segment lost 4 bases and the V segment lost 2 bases, leaving 0 bases of the junction unmatched. The CDR3 contains 13 residues. CDR3: CASSHWGENTLYF. The CDR3 DNA, read in part, is TGTGCCAGCTCTCACTGGGGGGAAAACACCTTGTAC.

A note on this clone: The genes are named according to mouse. The read ends 1 residue shy of where the CDR3 ends; the end is completed using the germline J gene. The chain links TRBV19 to TRBJ2-7; D may correspond to TRBD1 or TRBD2 (5 bases each). This CDR3 has 14 residues. Germline assignment: CDR1 FNHDT and CDR2 SITEND (reference sequence). V was cut by 4 bases and J by 0 bases, with 11 bases left in between. CDR3 sequence reads: CASSARGSSYEQYF. The CDR3 DNA, read in part, is TGTGCCAGCAGTGCGCGGGGGAGCTCCTATGAACAGTAC.

The sample holds a few counts of this clone. Mouse germline and gene names are used. The read ends 1 residue before the CDR3 terminus; that terminus is restored from the germline J gene. The V call is TRBV3, the J call TRBJ1-4; no clear D. The CDR3 runs 13 residues. Trimming stripped 1 base from V and 4 bases from J, with 4 bases between. Germline V gives CDR1 SNHLY, CDR2 FYNGKV (reference sequence). CDR3 DNA, as far as it was read: TGTGCCAGCAGCTTAGACAACAACGAAAGATTATTT. It encodes CASSLDNNERLF. The full CDR3 is CASSLDNNERLFF. Drawing the rest from reference TRBV3 and TRBJ1-4, the complete variable domain is GPKVLQIPSHQIIDMGQMVTLNCDPVSNHLYFYWYKQILGQQMEFLVNFYNGKVMEKSKLFKDQFSVERPDGSYFTLKIQPTALEDSAVYFCASSLDNNERLFFGHGTKLSVL.